This section outlines one TCR beta chain sequence together with its context. TCRdb's table, derived via immunoSEQ multiplex PCR, lists solely in-frame clones and lacks some. The sample has 100,000 or so clones; around 84% are singletons. CDR3 size: 10 residues. This sample is part of a study of blood T cell repertoires in COVID-19. The source is a man in his sixties or seventies with active or convalescent COVID-19. What was sequenced was peripheral blood. The chain carries TRBV1 and TRBJ2-1; the listed D gene, TRBD2, was not tested against the DNA. TRBV1 represents a pseudogene. CDR3 amino acids: CTSSHDEQFF. CDR3 nucleotide sequence: TGCACCAGCAGCCACGATGAGCAGTTCTTC.